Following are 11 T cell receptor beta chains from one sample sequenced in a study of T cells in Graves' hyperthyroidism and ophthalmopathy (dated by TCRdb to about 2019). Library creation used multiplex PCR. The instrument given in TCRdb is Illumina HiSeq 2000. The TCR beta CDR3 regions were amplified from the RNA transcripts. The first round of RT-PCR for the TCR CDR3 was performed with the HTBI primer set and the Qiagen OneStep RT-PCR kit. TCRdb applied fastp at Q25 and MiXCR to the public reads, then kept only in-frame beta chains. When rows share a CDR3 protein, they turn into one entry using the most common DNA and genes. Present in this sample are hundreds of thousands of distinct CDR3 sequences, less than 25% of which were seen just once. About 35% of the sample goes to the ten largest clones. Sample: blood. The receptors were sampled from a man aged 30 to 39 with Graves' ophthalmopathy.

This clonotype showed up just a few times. CDR3 amino acids: CASSLARQGTDTQYF. The CDR3 region has the DNA TGTGCCAGCAGCTTAGCGCGACAGGGCACAGATACGCAGTATTTT. The chain uses TRBV7-8 and TRBJ2-3; TRBD1 is a possible D gene (6 bases). V shed 0 bases and J shed 1 base, with 8 bases lying between them. CDR3 size: 15 residues. Germline V gene lookup returns CDR1 SGHVS and CDR2 FQNEAQ.

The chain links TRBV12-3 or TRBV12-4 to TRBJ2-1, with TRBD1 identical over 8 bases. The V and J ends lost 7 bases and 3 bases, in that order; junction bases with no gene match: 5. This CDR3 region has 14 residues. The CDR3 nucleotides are TGTGCCAGCACCTGGACAGGGTTCTACAATGAGCAGTTCTTC. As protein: CASTWTGFYNEQFF.

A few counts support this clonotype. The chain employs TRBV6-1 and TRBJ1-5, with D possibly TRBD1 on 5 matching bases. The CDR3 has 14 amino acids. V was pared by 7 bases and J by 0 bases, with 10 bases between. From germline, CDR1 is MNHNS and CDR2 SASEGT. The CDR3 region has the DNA TGTGCCAGCACCCCAGGGTTTAGCAATCAGCCCCAGCATTTT. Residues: CASTPGFSNQPQHF.

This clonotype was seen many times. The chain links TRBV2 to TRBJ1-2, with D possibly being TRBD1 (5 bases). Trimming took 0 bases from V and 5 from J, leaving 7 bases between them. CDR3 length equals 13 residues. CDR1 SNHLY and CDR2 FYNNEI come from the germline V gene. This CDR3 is CASSEARGYGYTF. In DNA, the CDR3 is TGTGCCAGCAGTGAAGCGCGGGGGTATGGCTACACCTTC.

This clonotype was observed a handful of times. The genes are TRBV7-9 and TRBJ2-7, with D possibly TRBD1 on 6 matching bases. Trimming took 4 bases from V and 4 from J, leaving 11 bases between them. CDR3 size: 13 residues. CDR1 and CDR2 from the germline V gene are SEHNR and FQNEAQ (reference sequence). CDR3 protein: CASSSGTMYEQYF. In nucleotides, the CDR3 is TGTGCCAGCAGCTCAGGGACAATGTACGAGCAGTACTTC.

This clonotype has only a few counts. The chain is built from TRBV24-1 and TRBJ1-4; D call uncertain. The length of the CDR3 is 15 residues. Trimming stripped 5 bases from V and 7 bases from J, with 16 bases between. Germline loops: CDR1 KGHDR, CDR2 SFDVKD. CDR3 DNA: TGTGCCACCAGTGTTCCGACACGACCTGGTGAAAAACTGTTTTTT. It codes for CATSVPTRPGEKLFF.

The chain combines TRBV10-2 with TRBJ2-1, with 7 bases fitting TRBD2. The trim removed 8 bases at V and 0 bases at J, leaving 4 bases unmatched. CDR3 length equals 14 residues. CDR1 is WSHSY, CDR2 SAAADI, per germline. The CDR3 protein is CASGERDSYNEQFF. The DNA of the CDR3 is TGCGCCAGCGGAGAGCGGGACTCCTACAATGAGCAGTTCTTC.

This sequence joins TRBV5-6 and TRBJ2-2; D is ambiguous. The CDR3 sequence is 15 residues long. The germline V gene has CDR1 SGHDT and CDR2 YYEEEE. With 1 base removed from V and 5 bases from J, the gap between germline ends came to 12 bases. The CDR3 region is CASSLRRALTGELFF. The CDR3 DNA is TGTGCCAGCAGCTTGCGCCGGGCTTTGACCGGGGAGCTGTTTTTT. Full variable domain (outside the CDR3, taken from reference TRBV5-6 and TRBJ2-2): DAGVTQSPTHLIKTRGQQVTLRCSPKSGHDTVSWYQQALGQGPQFIFQYYEEEERQRGNFPDRFSGHQFPNYSSELNVNALLLGDSALYLCASSLRRALTGELFFGEGSRLTVL.

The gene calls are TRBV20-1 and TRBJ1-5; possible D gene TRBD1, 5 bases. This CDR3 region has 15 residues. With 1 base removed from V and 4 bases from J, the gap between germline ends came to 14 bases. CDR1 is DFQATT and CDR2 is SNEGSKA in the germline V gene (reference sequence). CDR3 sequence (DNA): TGCAGTGCTAGAGGAATCGGGGCAGTGAATCAGCCCCAGCATTTT. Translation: CSARGIGAVNQPQHF.

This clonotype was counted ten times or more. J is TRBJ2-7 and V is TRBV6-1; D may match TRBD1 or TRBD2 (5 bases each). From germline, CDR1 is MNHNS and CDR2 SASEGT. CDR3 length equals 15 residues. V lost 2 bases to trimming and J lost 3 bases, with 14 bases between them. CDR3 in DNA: TGTGCCAGCAGTGAACTGGGGGTGACCTTCTACGAGCAGTACTTC. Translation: CASSELGVTFYEQYF.

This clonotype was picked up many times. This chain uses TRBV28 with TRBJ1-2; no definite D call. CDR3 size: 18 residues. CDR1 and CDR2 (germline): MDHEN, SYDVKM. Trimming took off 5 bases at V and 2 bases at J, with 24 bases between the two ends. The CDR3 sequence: CASSPQRRTSQTNYGYTF. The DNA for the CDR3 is TGTGCCAGCAGTCCACAGAGACGGACGAGCCAGACGAACTATGGCTACACCTTC.